This T cell receptor beta chain was identified during a study of beta chain features in type 1 diabetes. Broader study findings: cDNA-based reads could over-represent cells with high TCR expression. Patients' naive, central memory and regulatory TCRB repertoires appeared more alike than those of healthy donors. TCRB CDR3 length was moderately but significantly reduced in all four CD4+ subsets of Type 1 diabetes patients.

V lost 1 base, J lost 6 bases, and 12 bases lay in between. The germline V gene has CDR1 MGHRA and CDR2 YSYEKL. CDR3 length: 14 residues. The study reverse transcribed the entire isolated RNA, so it sequenced expressed TCRB transcripts. Clones were read by immunoSEQ multiplex PCR, and TCRdb kept only the in-frame ones, dropping some. The sample contains roughly 240,000 clones, around 24% of which appear only once. Each of the CD4+ naive, central memory, regulatory and stem cell-like memory populations was sorted via CD45RO/CCR7/CD25/CD127/CD95/CD27. With regard to this clone: Its antigen is as yet unknown.

The receptor comes from a woman younger than 45 with type 1 diabetes. V is TRBV4-1 and J is TRBJ1-2; D not resolved. The sequencing input was naive CD4+ T cells from blood. The CDR3 protein is CASSQGYRLDGYTF. DNA of the CDR3: TGCGCCAGCAGCCAAGGATATCGGTTGGATGGCTACACCTTC.